This entry is about one T cell receptor (beta chain). This record belongs to a study of blood T cell repertoires in COVID-19. Clones were read by immunoSEQ multiplex PCR, and TCRdb kept only the in-frame ones, dropping some. The table records 250,000 to 400,000 clones, approximately 87% of them present only once. CDR1 is GTSNPN and CDR2 is SVGIG in the germline V gene (reference sequence). V lost 2 bases and J lost 5; bases outside the gene matches: 4. The CDR3 has 15 amino acids. Patients at the Seattle site were enrolled during active infection and followed longitudinally. The clonotype originates from a woman aged 25 to 39 with COVID-19, enrolled during active disease. The chain links TRBV30 to TRBJ1-5; 12 bases align to TRBD1. Sequencing input: peripheral blood. CDR3 protein: CAWSTGDRGHQPQHF. CDR3 nucleotides: TGTGCCTGGAGTACGGGGGACAGGGGGCATCAGCCCCAGCATTTT.